Described below is a single TCR beta chain sequence and its context. This receptor's antigen is unknown. No qualities accompany the bases; no much larger clone lies one base away. This sample was taken from a study of blood T cell repertoires in COVID-19 (dated by TCRdb to the early 2020s). The study in broad terms: The collaborator samples originated in the United States, Italy and Spain and spanned the acute and convalescent phases of COVID-19. Sample metadata almost always included a de-identified subject ID, COVID-19 status, age in years and sex. HLA class I and class II types, where available, came from metadata supplied by the sample provider rather than from assay-based typing. The material from the prospective study consisted of cDNA or gDNA derived from T cells, B-cell-depleted T cells, or PBMCs. Deeply sampled blood TCRbeta repertoires from subjects exposed to, actively infected with, or recovered from COVID-19 were included in the dataset. Samples came from the ongoing ImmuneRACE study (first 160 participants) plus 1,254 subjects from 6 global collaborators. The repertoires were released in a freely available public database meant as a resource for research on the immune response to SARS-CoV-2. Study-wide findings and limitations: How much clinical and demographic metadata was included differed by source and by participant, and the metadata was provided uncurated.

The immunoSEQ Assay, a bias-controlled multiplex PCR, was used to amplify TCRbeta CDR3 regions from genomic DNA. Concerning the study's data processing: Within the assay, amplification of reference gene primers was used to estimate how many nucleated cells each sample contained. To quantify the absolute abundance of each unique TCRbeta CDR3 rearrangement, sequence reads were collapsed and filtered. Productive Simpson clonality was computed per sample as the square root of Simpson's diversity index over productive rearrangements. Entries here come from immuneACCESS through TCRdb and include only in-frame sequences with V and J called. Some clones fail to appear in such tables; in the studies checked, an unresolved V gene covers under half of the shortfall, and the cause of the remainder is unknown. Clone size and the V and J calls come from that table; the DNA yielded D and trimming. Present in this sample are fewer than 250,000 clones, about 91% of which were seen just once. About 1.3% of the sample rests with the top ten.

CDR1 and CDR2, looked up from the germline V gene (reference sequence), are SGHNT and YYREEE. The CDR3 covers 13 residues, taking in both the cysteine and the phenylalanine. Only the CDR3 part of the read is kept: 39 bases, read in frame from the first base. Trimming costs V 4 bases and J 1 base, and their ends lie 8 bases apart. Collaborating institutions collected whole blood in K2EDTA tubes following their own protocols. For TCRbeta analysis, collaborators shipped samples as frozen whole blood, isolated PBMCs, or DNA extracted from either of those sample types. The sequencing sample was made of peripheral blood. The receptor was isolated from a man in his thirties or forties with acute or convalescent COVID-19. The chain links TRBV5-4 with TRBJ1-1, with no D gene named confidently. The bases are TGTGCCAGCAGCCCCAGGCGGAACACTGAAGCTTTCTTT. This translates into CASSPRRNTEAFF.